Listed here are 12 T cell receptor beta chains from one sample, sequenced in a study of control samples from healthy donors and cancer patients. Libraries were prepared by immunoSEQ multiplex PCR; TCRdb keeps only in-frame clonotypes and omits some of them. The sample lists about 160,000 clones, 85% to 95% seen once, with 8.5% in the top ten. Sequencing input: blood. Receptors were obtained from a middle-aged woman in good health.

The V and J genes are TRBV27 and TRBJ1-2; no clear D. Deletions cut 5 bases from V and 5 bases from J, with 18 bases between. Germline V gene lookup returns CDR1 MNHEY and CDR2 SMNVEV (reference sequence). CDR3 length equals 15 residues. DNA for the CDR3: TGTGCCAGCAGTGAAGGCGGGTTTGGGTCTTATGGCTACACCTTC. Amino acid sequence: CASSEGGFGSYGYTF.

The chain is built from TRBV4-3 and TRBJ2-2, with 9 bases that match TRBD1. The junction had 8 bases not matched to a gene; V was cut back by 4 bases and J by 5 bases. Per germline, CDR1 LGHNA and CDR2 YSLEER. There are 16 residues in the CDR3. In DNA form, the CDR3 reads TGCGCCAGCAGCCCCTATGGGGGGACAGGGACCGGGGAGCTGTTTTTT. Its translation is CASSPYGGTGTGELFF.

Written as DNA, the CDR3 is TGTGCCAGCAGCCCCGGGACAGCCCAGGGCACAGATACGCAGTATTTT. Amino acids: CASSPGTAQGTDTQYF. The rearrangement joins TRBV7-3 to TRBJ2-3; 7 positions agree with TRBD1. Looked up from germline, CDR1 is SGHTA and CDR2 is FQGTGA. This CDR3 spans 16 amino acids. V lost 5 bases to trimming and J lost 1 base; unmatched junction nucleotides: 9.

CDR3 sequence reads: CASSGDGTDYGYTF. CDR3 in DNA: TGTGCCAGCAGTGGGGACGGGACAGACTATGGCTACACCTTC. The chain recombines TRBV27 with TRBJ1-2; 7 bases are a match to TRBD1. CDR3 length equals 14 residues. Germline lookup yields CDR1 MNHEY and CDR2 SMNVEV (reference sequence). V shed 5 bases and J 3 bases; nucleotides not matched to a gene: 6.

This clone appeared once. The chain uses TRBV10-1 and TRBJ2-1; no clear D. This CDR3 contains 11 residues. Trimming pared 9 bases from V and 4 bases from J, leaving 7 bases between. Germline V lookup: CDR1 WNHNN, CDR2 SYGVQD (reference sequence). The CDR3 region is CASGPYNEQFF. CDR3 DNA: TGCGCCAGTGGACCTTACAATGAGCAGTTCTTC.

The rearrangement joins TRBV4-2 to TRBJ2-1, with 14 bases that match TRBD2. After removal of 0 bases from V and 8 bases from J, the junction contained 3 bases not matched to a gene. The length of the CDR3 is 16 residues. Germline CDR1 reads LGHNA; CDR2 reads YNFKEQ. The CDR3 protein is CASSQEGLAGVDEQFF. CDR3 DNA: TGTGCCAGCAGCCAAGAGGGACTAGCGGGAGTGGATGAGCAGTTCTTC.

The chain links TRBV2 to TRBJ2-4; 7 bases are a match to TRBD1. CDR1 is SNHLY and CDR2 is FYNNEI in the germline V gene. V lost 7 bases and J lost 6; bases outside the gene matches: 9. The CDR3 loop spans 14 amino acids. The CDR3 region is CASNFEGALNIQYF. The DNA for the CDR3 is TGTGCCAGCAATTTCGAGGGGGCCCTAAACATTCAGTACTTC. Filled out from reference TRBV2 and TRBJ2-4, the complete variable domain reads EPEVTQTPSHQVTQMGQEVILRCVPISNHLYFYWYRQILGQKVEFLVSFYNNEISEKSEIFDDQFSVERPDGSNFTLKIRSTKLEDSAMYFCASNFEGALNIQYFGAGTRLSVL.

The chain recombines TRBV5-1 with TRBJ2-3; no clear D. V was trimmed by 3 bases and J by 2 bases, leaving 10 bases between them. Germline lookup yields CDR1 SGHRS and CDR2 YFSETQ. The CDR3 consists of 14 residues. The CDR3 region has the DNA TGCGCCAGCAGCTCTCGTGAACACACAGATACGCAGTATTTT. Amino acid sequence: CASSSREHTDTQYF. The variable domain in full, with the rest retrieved from reference TRBV5-1 and TRBJ2-3, is KAGVTQTPRYLIKTRGQQVTLSCSPISGHRSVSWYQQTPGQGLQFLFEYFSETQRNKGNFPGRFSGRQFSNSRSEMNVSTLELGDSALYLCASSSREHTDTQYFGPGTRLTVL.

The chain employs TRBV9 and TRBJ1-2, with 10 positions matching TRBD1. The CDR3 length is 17 residues. The V gene end was trimmed by 4 bases and the J gene end by 2 bases; junction bases not matched to a gene: 11. From germline, CDR1 is SGDLS and CDR2 YYNGEE. CDR3 sequence: CASSPGQGPKSNYGYTF. For the CDR3, the DNA is TGTGCCAGCAGCCCGGGACAGGGGCCTAAATCGAACTATGGCTACACCTTC. Full variable domain (rest looked up from reference TRBV9 and TRBJ1-2): DSGVTQTPKHLITATGQRVTLRCSPRSGDLSVYWYQQSLDQGLQFLIQYYNGEERAKGNILERFSAQQFPDLHSELNLSSLELGDSALYFCASSPGQGPKSNYGYTFGSGTRLTVV.

The gene calls are TRBV4-1 and TRBJ2-2, with TRBD1 as a possible D gene (6 bases). CDR1 MGHRA and CDR2 YSYEKL come from the germline V gene. Deletions cut 3 bases from V and 6 bases from J, with 14 bases between. This CDR3 has 15 amino acids. The CDR3 here is CASSQETGWPGELFF. The CDR3 DNA is TGCGCCAGCAGCCAGGAGACAGGTTGGCCCGGGGAGCTGTTTTTT.

V is TRBV6-2 or TRBV6-3 and J is TRBJ2-3, with D perhaps matching TRBD2 (5 bases). CDR1 and CDR2 (germline): MNHEY, SVGEGT. CDR3 length equals 16 residues. Trimming removed 0 bases from V and 2 bases from J, with 12 bases in between. CDR3 DNA sequence: TGTGCCAGCAGTTACTCGCCCCTAGCACCCACAGATACGCAGTATTTT. Translated, it gives CASSYSPLAPTDTQYF.

In its sample, this clone was seen a few times. This rearrangement joins TRBV7-9 to TRBJ1-5; the D gene is possibly TRBD1 (5 bases). This CDR3 has 13 residues. Germline V lookup: CDR1 SEHNR, CDR2 FQNEAQ (reference sequence). Trimming removed 0 bases at V and 6 bases at J, with 6 bases between. CDR3 amino acids: CASSLAGGQPQHF. The CDR3 nucleotides are TGTGCCAGCAGCTTAGCTGGGGGTCAGCCCCAGCATTTT.